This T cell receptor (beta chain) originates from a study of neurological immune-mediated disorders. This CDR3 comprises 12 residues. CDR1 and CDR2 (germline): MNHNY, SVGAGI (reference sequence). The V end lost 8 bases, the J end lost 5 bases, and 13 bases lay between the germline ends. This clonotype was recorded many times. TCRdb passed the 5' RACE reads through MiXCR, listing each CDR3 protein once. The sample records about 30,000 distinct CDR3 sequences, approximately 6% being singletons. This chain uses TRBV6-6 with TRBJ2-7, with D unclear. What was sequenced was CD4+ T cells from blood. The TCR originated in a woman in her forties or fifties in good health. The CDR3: CASSQSRNEQYF. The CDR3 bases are TGTGCCAGCTCTCAAAGTAGGAACGAGCAGTACTTC.